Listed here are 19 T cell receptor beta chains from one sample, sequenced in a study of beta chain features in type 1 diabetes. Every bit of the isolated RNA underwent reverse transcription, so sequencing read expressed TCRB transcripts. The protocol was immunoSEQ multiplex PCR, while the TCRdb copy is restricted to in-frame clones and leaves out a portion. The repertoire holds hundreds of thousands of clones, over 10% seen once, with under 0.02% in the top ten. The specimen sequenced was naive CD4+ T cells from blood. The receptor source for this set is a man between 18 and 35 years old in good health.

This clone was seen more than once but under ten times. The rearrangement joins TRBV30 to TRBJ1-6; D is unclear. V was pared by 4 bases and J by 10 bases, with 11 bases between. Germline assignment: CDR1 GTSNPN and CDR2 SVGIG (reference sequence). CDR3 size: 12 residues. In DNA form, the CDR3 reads TGTGCCTGGAAAGCCCCTCGGTCACCCCTCCACTTT. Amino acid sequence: CAWKAPRSPLHF.

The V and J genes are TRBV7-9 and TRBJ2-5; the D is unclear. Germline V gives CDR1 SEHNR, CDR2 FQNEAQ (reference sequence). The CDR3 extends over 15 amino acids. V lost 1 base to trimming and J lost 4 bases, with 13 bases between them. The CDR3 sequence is CASSLGPPIRETQYF. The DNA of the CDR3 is TGTGCCAGCAGCTTAGGGCCCCCCATCCGAGAGACCCAGTACTTC.

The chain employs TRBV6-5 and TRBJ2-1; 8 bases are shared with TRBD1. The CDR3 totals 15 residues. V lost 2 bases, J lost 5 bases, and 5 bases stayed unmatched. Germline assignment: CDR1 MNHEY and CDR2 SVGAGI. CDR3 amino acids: CASSYEGTGDNEQFF. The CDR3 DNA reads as TGTGCCAGCAGTTACGAGGGGACAGGAGACAATGAGCAGTTCTTC.

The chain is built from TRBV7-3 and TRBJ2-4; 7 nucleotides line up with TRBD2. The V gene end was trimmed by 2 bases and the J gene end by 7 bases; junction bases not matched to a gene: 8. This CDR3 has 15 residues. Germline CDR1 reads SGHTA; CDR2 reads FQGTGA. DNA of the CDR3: TGTGCCAGCAGCTTAGCTGGCGGGAGAGGTAACATTCAGTACTTC. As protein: CASSLAGGRGNIQYF.

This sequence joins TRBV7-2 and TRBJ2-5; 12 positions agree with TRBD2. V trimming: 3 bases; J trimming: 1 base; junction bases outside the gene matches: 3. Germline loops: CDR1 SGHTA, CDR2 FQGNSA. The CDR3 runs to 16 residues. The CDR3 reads CASSFGLAGLQETQYF. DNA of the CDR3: TGTGCCAGCAGCTTTGGACTAGCGGGACTCCAAGAGACCCAGTACTTC.

The CDR3 region has the DNA TGTGCCAGCAGTTCGGGGGGGAGTGTCGGCTACACCTTC. Amino acid sequence: CASSSGGSVGYTF. The chain couples TRBV6-5 to TRBJ1-2; a weak D match, TRBD1 (5 bases). This CDR3 region has 13 residues. Trimming cost V 4 bases and J 8 bases, with 14 bases left between them. CDR1 MNHEY and CDR2 SVGAGI come from the germline V gene.

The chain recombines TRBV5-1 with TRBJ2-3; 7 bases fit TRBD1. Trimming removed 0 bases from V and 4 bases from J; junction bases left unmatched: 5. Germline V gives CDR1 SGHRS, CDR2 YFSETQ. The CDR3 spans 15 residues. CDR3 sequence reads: CASSLGGGLADTQYF. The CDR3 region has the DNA TGCGCCAGCAGCTTGGGAGGGGGCCTCGCAGATACGCAGTATTTT.

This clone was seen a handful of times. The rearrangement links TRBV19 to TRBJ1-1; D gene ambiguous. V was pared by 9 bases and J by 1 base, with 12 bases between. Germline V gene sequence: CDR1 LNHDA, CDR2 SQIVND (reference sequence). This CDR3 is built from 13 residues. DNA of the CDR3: TGTGCCAGCGTCCCCCTCGGGAACACTGAAGCTTTCTTT. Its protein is CASVPLGNTEAFF.

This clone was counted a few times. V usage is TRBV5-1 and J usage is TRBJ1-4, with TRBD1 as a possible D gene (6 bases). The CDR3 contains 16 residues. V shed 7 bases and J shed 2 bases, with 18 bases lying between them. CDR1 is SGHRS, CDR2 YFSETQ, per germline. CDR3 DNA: TGCGCCAGCTCGGGCGGGGGCGCCGGCACTAATGAAAAACTGTTTTTT. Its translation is CASSGGGAGTNEKLFF.

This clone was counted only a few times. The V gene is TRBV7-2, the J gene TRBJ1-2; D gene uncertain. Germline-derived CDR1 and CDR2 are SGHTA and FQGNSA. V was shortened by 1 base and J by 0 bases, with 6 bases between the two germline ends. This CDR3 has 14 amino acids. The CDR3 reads CASSLGISNYGYTF. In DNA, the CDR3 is TGTGCCAGCAGCTTAGGTATCTCTAACTATGGCTACACCTTC.

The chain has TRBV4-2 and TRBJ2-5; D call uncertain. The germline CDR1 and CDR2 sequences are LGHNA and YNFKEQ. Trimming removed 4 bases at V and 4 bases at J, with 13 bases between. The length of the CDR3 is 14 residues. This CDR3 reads CASSPPTRPETQYF. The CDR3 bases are TGTGCCAGCAGCCCACCGACCAGGCCAGAGACCCAGTACTTC.

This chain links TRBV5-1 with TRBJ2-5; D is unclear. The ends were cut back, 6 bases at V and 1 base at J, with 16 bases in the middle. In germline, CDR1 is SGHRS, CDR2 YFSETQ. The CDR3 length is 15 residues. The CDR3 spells CASTTVANSQETQYF. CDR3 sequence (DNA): TGCGCCAGCACCACGGTAGCAAATTCCCAAGAGACCCAGTACTTC.

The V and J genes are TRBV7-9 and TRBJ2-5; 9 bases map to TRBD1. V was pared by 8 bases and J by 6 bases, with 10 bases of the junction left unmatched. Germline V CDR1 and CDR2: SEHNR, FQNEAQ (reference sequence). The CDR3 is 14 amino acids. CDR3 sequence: CASQEGQGVKTQYF. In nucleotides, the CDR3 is TGTGCCAGCCAAGAGGGACAGGGCGTAAAGACCCAGTACTTC. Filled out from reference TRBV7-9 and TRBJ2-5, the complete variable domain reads DTGVSQNPRHKITKRGQNVTFRCDPISEHNRLYWYRQTLGQGPEFLTYFQNEAQLEKSRLLSDRFSAERPKGSFSTLEIQRTEQGDSAMYLCASQEGQGVKTQYFGPGTRLLVL.

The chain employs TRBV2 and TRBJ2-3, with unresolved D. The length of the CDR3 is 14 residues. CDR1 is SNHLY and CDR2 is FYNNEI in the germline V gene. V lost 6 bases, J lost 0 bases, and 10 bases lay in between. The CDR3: CASRERSSTDTQYF. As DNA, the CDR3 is TGTGCCAGCAGGGAGAGATCTAGCACAGATACGCAGTATTTT.

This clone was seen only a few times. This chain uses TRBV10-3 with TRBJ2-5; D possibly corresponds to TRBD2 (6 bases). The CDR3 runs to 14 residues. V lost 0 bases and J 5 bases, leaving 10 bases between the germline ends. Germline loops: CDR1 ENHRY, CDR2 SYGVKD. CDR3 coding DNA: TGTGCCATCAGTGAGTCGTGGGGGGATGAGACCCAGTACTTC. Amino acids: CAISESWGDETQYF.

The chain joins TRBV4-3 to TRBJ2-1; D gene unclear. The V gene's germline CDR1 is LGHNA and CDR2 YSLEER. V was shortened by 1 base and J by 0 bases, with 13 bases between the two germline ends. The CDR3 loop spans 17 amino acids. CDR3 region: CASSQGWAQSSYNEQFF. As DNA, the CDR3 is TGCGCCAGCAGCCAAGGATGGGCGCAAAGCTCCTACAATGAGCAGTTCTTC.

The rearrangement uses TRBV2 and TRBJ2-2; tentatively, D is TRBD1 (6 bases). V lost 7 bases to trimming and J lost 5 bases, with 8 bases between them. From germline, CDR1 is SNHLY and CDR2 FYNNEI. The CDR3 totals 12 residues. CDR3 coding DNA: TGTGCCAGCAACAGGGTTACCGGGGAGCTGTTTTTT. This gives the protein CASNRVTGELFF.

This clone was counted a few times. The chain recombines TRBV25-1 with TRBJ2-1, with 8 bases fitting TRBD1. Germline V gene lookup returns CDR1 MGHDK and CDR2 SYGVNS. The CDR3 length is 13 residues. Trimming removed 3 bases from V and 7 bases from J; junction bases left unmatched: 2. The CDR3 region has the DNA TGTGCCAGCAGTGAGCGACAGGGGAATGAGCAGTTCTTC. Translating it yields CASSERQGNEQFF.

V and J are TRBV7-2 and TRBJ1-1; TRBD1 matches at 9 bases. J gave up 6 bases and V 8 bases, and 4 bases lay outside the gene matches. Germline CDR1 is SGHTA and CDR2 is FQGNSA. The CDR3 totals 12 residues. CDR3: CASSRTGAEAFF. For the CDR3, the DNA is TGTGCCAGCTCGAGGACAGGGGCTGAAGCTTTCTTT.